This T cell receptor (beta chain) appears in the sequencing data of a study of blood T cell repertoires in COVID-19. J gave up 5 bases and V 6 bases, and 6 bases lay outside the gene matches. The CDR3 runs to 14 residues. From germline, CDR1 is MDHEN and CDR2 SYDVKM. Clones were read by immunoSEQ multiplex PCR, and TCRdb kept only the in-frame ones, dropping some. Of 140,000 to 150,000 clones detected, just over 85% appear once; the ten largest clones hold less than 4.5%. This sequence joins TRBV28 and TRBJ2-5, with 10 bases lining up with TRBD1. This sequence was found in a man aged 50 or older who had recovered from COVID-19. Sequences were obtained from PBMCs or T cells enriched from blood (not recorded which). CDR3 DNA sequence: TGTGCCAGCAGCAGACAGGGGGCGTGGGAGACCCAGTACTTC. Protein product: CASSRQGAWETQYF.